Each of the 14 T cell receptor beta chains below was sequenced from the same sample in a study of CXCR3-negative and CXCR3-positive naive CD8 T cells. All TRB cDNA libraries came from 5' RACE performed with UMI labels. After re-calling the 5' RACE reads, TCRdb lists one entry per CDR3 protein, DNA absent. The sample has 100,000 or so distinct CDR3 sequences. Sequenced sample: naive CXCR3- CD8+ T cells from blood. Noted subset: CD45RO-CCR7+CD27+CD95- naive CD8+ T cells lacking CXCR3 (TNR3-). The receptors were sampled from a human donor in good health. Some clones in this sample may be carry-over from other donors' samples.

The chain couples TRBV28 to TRBJ2-7; TCRdb's D gene call, TRBD1, goes unchecked for lack of DNA. Germline CDR1 is MDHEN and CDR2 is SYDVKM. The CDR3 spans 15 residues. CDR3 protein: CASSLRVTGRYEQYF.

The rearrangement links TRBV27 to TRBJ1-1; TCRdb's D call of TRBD1 is untestable without DNA. The CDR3 consists of 14 residues. Germline CDR1 is MNHEY and CDR2 is SMNVEV (reference sequence). The CDR3 loop is CASRATGVGTEAFF.

This chain connects TRBV29-1 to TRBJ2-3; TCRdb names TRBD1, which stays unverified in the absence of DNA. CDR3 length: 13 residues. Germline CDR1 and CDR2: SQVTM and ANQGSEA. CDR3 sequence: CSVPGTSTDTQYF.

The chain uses TRBV5-1 and TRBJ2-7; TCRdb's D call of TRBD1 is untestable without DNA. CDR1 SGHRS and CDR2 YFSETQ come from the germline V gene. There are 15 residues in the CDR3. CDR3 sequence: CASSLGQGSSYEQYF.

This chain connects TRBV5-6 to TRBJ1-5; TCRdb lists TRBD1, though no DNA is available to test this call. CDR3 size: 14 residues. The germline V gene has CDR1 SGHDT and CDR2 YYEEEE. This CDR3 reads CASSLRQGNQPQHF.

The J gene is TRBJ2-7, the V gene TRBV29-1; the TCRdb D gene call, TRBD1, has no DNA to confirm it. CDR1 and CDR2 from the germline V gene are SQVTM and ANQGSEA. CDR3 size: 12 residues. CDR3 residues: CSVKTGTYEQYF.

This chain connects TRBV7-9 to TRBJ2-7; TCRdb designates TRBD2, a call that cannot be tested without DNA. Looked up from germline, CDR1 is SEHNR and CDR2 is FQNEAQ (reference sequence). The CDR3 totals 16 residues. Here the CDR3 reads CASSSGILAEYYEQYF.

The gene calls are TRBV6-2 or TRBV6-3 and TRBJ2-7; TCRdb reports TRBD1, a call that lacks DNA to check it against. The CDR3 spans 13 residues. The germline CDR1 and CDR2 sequences are MNHEY and SVGEGT. The CDR3: CASSSTVSYEQYF.

The rearrangement links TRBV12-3 or TRBV12-4 to TRBJ1-1; TCRdb calls TRBD1, which cannot be checked without DNA. The CDR3 is made up of 14 amino acids. The CDR3 reads CASSRDRVNTEAFF.

The CDR3 here is CASSLIGTGGRTGELFF. The chain carries TRBV27 and TRBJ2-2; TCRdb reports TRBD1, a call that lacks DNA to check it against. Germline V gene data show CDR1 as MNHEY and CDR2 as SMNVEV (reference sequence). The CDR3 is 17 residues long.

The chain is built from TRBV23-1 and TRBJ2-7; TCRdb's assignment of TRBD2 cannot be checked, as there is no DNA. TRBV23-1 is filed as an ORF, its function uncertain. This CDR3 is built from 13 residues. The CDR3 region is CASSRGVNYEQYF.

This rearrangement joins TRBV25-1 to TRBJ2-3; TCRdb's D gene call, TRBD1, goes unchecked for lack of DNA. CDR3 length equals 11 residues. Germline V lookup: CDR1 MGHDK, CDR2 SYGVNS. The CDR3 loop reads CASSGVDTQYF.

The J gene is TRBJ2-7, the V gene TRBV4-2; TCRdb designates TRBD1, a call that cannot be tested without DNA. Germline V lookup: CDR1 LGHNA, CDR2 YNFKEQ. This CDR3 contains 14 residues. The CDR3 loop is CASSHTGVSYEQYF.

The gene calls are TRBV5-1 and TRBJ1-1; TCRdb designates TRBD1, a call that cannot be tested without DNA. Per germline, CDR1 SGHRS and CDR2 YFSETQ. There are 12 residues in the CDR3. This CDR3 is CASSLPGVGAFF.